The 11 T cell receptor beta chains below come from one sample, sequenced in a study of shared clonotypes between healthy human individuals. Repertoires were generated with immunoSEQ multiplex PCR, while TCRdb's copy carries only in-frame clones and drops some. The top ten clones hold under 2% of a sample with 2 million to 2.5 million clones, approximately 94% of them seen once. The naive CD8 population came from CD45RO-negative cells selected for CCR7, without terminally differentiated effector memory CD45RA+ cells. Sequencing used naive CD8+ T cells from PBMCs. These receptors were taken from a young man in good health. Some clones in this sample may be carry-over from other donors' samples.

This clone appeared a single time. This chain uses TRBV6-5 with TRBJ2-7; no definite D call. CDR3 length: 13 amino acids. Germline CDR1 and CDR2: MNHEY and SVGAGI. Deletions cut 1 base from V and 0 bases from J, with 4 bases between. CDR3 sequence reads: CASSYYNSYEQYF. The DNA for the CDR3 is TGTGCCAGCAGTTACTACAACTCCTACGAGCAGTACTTC.

The chain employs TRBV7-9 and TRBJ1-1; no clear D gene. The germline V gene encodes CDR1 SEHNR and CDR2 FQNEAQ (reference sequence). There are 12 residues in the CDR3. With 5 bases removed from V and 1 base from J, the gap between germline ends came to 5 bases. In nucleotides, the CDR3 is TGTGCCAGCAGCCCCACGAACACTGAAGCTTTCTTT. Amino acids: CASSPTNTEAFF.

The V and J genes are TRBV5-5 and TRBJ2-7, with unresolved D. V was cut by 3 bases and J by 0 bases, with 13 bases left in between. The CDR3 is 15 amino acids. CDR1 and CDR2 (germline): SGHKS, YYEKEE (reference sequence). The CDR3, as DNA: TGTGCCAGCAGCTCATCGTCCGGCGGCTCCTACGAGCAGTACTTC. Protein product: CASSSSSGGSYEQYF.

This chain uses TRBV21-1 with TRBJ2-4; the DNA was not used to check the table's D call, TRBD2. TRBV21-1 is labeled a pseudogene. The CDR3 covers 18 residues. The CDR3 bases are TGTGCCAGCAACAAACGTGGGAGGCAGGGAGGTTTTCAAAACATTCAGTACTTC. This encodes CASNKRGRQGGFQNIQYF.

The rearrangement uses TRBV7-3 and TRBJ2-5, with D unresolved. The CDR3 length is 13 residues. V shed 2 bases and J shed 2 bases, with 6 bases lying between them. Germline values: CDR1 SGHTA, CDR2 FQGTGA. CDR3 sequence reads: CASSLGWQETQYF. For the CDR3, the DNA is TGTGCCAGCAGCTTAGGCTGGCAAGAGACCCAGTACTTC.

The chain employs TRBV19 and TRBJ1-2; D gene unclear. The CDR3 spans 13 residues. Looked up from germline, CDR1 is LNHDA and CDR2 is SQIVND (reference sequence). V was clipped by 3 bases and J by 7 bases, with 12 bases between them. CDR3 DNA: TGTGCCAGTAGTATTCCGGCCTTTCCTGGCTACACCTTC. Translating gives CASSIPAFPGYTF. Variable domain in full (rest from reference TRBV19 and TRBJ1-2): DGGITQSPKYLFRKEGQNVTLSCEQNLNHDAMYWYRQDPGQGLRLIYYSQIVNDFQKGDIAEGYSVSREKKESFPLTVTSAQKNPTAFYLCASSIPAFPGYTFGSGTRLTVV.

This clone was detected only once. The rearrangement joins TRBV27 to TRBJ2-3, with 12 positions matching TRBD2. There are 15 residues in the CDR3. The J segment lost 5 bases and the V segment lost 9 bases, leaving 9 bases of the junction unmatched. The germline V gene encodes CDR1 MNHEY and CDR2 SMNVEV (reference sequence). CDR3 sequence reads: CASTPSGRAGDTQYF. CDR3 sequence (DNA): TGTGCCAGTACTCCTAGCGGGAGGGCCGGAGATACGCAGTATTTT.

The rearrangement uses TRBV5-1 and TRBJ2-3; 11 bases are a match to TRBD1. The V gene's germline CDR1 is SGHRS and CDR2 YFSETQ. Germline trimming cut 7 bases from V and 5 bases from J; bases unmatched to any gene: 6. This CDR3 region has 14 residues. CDR3 in DNA: TGCGCCAGCCGGCCGGACAGGGGGCTAGATACGCAGTATTTT. It specifies CASRPDRGLDTQYF.

The rearrangement links TRBV14 to TRBJ1-4, with D perhaps TRBD1 (5 bases). With 4 bases removed from V and 0 bases from J, the gap between germline ends came to 15 bases. The germline V gene encodes CDR1 SGHDN and CDR2 FVKESK. CDR3 size: 17 residues. As DNA, the CDR3 is TGTGCCAGCAGCCCGACAGATTGGGGGTCAACTAATGAAAAACTGTTTTTT. Its translation: CASSPTDWGSTNEKLFF.

The sample holds a few counts of this clone. The chain links TRBV19 to TRBJ1-5; 8 bases align to TRBD1. V lost 5 bases and J lost 6; bases outside the gene matches: 9. There are 15 residues in the CDR3. CDR1 is LNHDA and CDR2 is SQIVND in the germline V gene (reference sequence). CDR3 region: CASSSLDRASQPQHF. In nucleotides, the CDR3 is TGTGCCAGTAGTTCCCTGGACAGGGCAAGTCAGCCCCAGCATTTT.

The chain joins TRBV7-6 to TRBJ2-1; D gene uncertain. V lost 2 bases and J 9 bases, leaving 14 bases between the germline ends. This CDR3 comprises 14 residues. The germline V gene encodes CDR1 SGHVS and CDR2 FNYEAQ. CDR3 residues: CASSLTLGPPEQFF. The DNA of the CDR3 is TGTGCCAGCAGCTTAACCCTGGGCCCTCCTGAGCAGTTCTTC.